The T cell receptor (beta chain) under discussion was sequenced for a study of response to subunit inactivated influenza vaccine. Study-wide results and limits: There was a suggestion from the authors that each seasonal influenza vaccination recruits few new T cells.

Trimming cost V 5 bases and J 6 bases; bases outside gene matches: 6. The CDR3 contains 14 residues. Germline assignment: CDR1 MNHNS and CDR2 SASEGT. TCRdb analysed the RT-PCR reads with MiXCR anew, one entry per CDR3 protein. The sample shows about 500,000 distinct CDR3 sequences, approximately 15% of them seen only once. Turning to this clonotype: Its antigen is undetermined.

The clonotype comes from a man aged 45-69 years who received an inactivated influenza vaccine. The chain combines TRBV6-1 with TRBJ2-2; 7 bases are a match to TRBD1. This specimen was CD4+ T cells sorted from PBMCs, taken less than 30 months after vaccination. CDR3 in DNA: TGTGCCAGCAGTCAGACAGGGTTATCCGGGGAGCTGTTTTTT. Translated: CASSQTGLSGELFF.